This T cell receptor (beta chain) was recovered during a study of Graves' ophthalmopathy and Graves' hyperthyroidism. Study outcomes and limitations: The model reached 70.59% sensitivity and 72.22% specificity for predicting ophthalmopathy progression. In blood, most expanded thyroid clonotypes above 0.001 frequency were also detected. Ophthalmopathy and stable hyperthyroidism were discriminated by a 13-signature model, with about 90% sensitivity and approximately 77% specificity.

In its sample, this clonotype was seen many times. Its cognate antigen is unknown. PBMCs were obtained from 10 ml of fresh peripheral blood. The V gene's germline CDR1 is GTSNPN and CDR2 SVGIG (reference sequence). The CDR3 is 15 amino acids. V shed 2 bases and J 5 bases; nucleotides not matched to a gene: 11. Amplified TCR beta CDR3 regions were obtained using RNA transcripts as template. An opening RT-PCR round employed HTBI primers and preceded a second-round multiplex PCR. Via MiXCR, TCRdb re-called the multiplex PCR reads, giving one row per CDR3 protein. The table records 300,000 or so distinct CDR3 sequences, roughly a sixth of them present only once.

The receptor was derived from an adult man with Graves' ophthalmopathy. This chain links TRBV30 with TRBJ2-7, with TRBD2 matching over 8 bases. Sequencing was carried out using peripheral blood. CDR3 loop: CAWSLGSGSADEQYF. The CDR3 DNA sequence: TGTGCCTGGAGTCTCGGAAGCGGGAGTGCCGACGAGCAGTACTTC.